This T cell receptor beta chain was found in a study of beta chain features in type 1 diabetes. In regard to this clone: What it binds is not known.

The isolated RNA, all of it, was reverse transcribed, so expressed TCRB transcripts were what got sequenced. TCRdb's table, derived via immunoSEQ multiplex PCR, lists solely in-frame clones and lacks some. The table includes around 400,000 clones, approximately 15% detected once. Findings and limits, study-wide: In the patient group, naive, central memory and Treg TCRB repertoires seemed more alike than in the healthy donor group. Shortening that was moderate but significant affected the TCRB CDR3s of Type 1 diabetes patients in all four CD4+ subsets. Reduced insertions and increased deletions marked VDJ junctions in type 1 diabetes patients. PCR, the amplification step, might favor shorter templates, equally in patients and controls.

This CDR3 is 14 amino acids long. The germline V gene has CDR1 SQVTM and CDR2 ANQGSEA. V was trimmed by 3 bases and J by 0 bases, leaving 11 bases between them. This sequence joins TRBV29-1 and TRBJ1-1; no clear D gene. The specimen was naive CD4+ T cells from blood. The sequence derives from a young woman in good health. The CDR3 loop is CSVELQKLNTEAFF. CDR3 sequence (DNA): TGCAGCGTTGAGTTGCAGAAATTGAACACTGAAGCTTTCTTT.